The table lists the clone carrying this TCR beta chain with a count of one. Its antigen is currently unknown. The entry originates in a study of post-analysis software for immune sequencing data. Points from the study as a whole: Controls had lower frequencies than patients of about 5 TRBV segments, which included TRBV5-6, TRBV5-1 and TRBV20-1.

The authors incorporated unique molecular identifiers into the TCR beta cDNA libraries. Each sample of roughly 0.85 to 11 million input T cells yielded about 500,000 cDNA molecules, so each molecule approximated one T cell. TCRdb independently ran MiXCR on the PCR reads; one entry per CDR3 protein. The sample shows hundreds of thousands of distinct CDR3 sequences, roughly three fifths of them seen only once. CDR1 DFQATT and CDR2 SNEGSKA come from the germline V gene (reference sequence). The CDR3 is made up of 16 amino acids. The germline V and J ends were trimmed by 6 bases and 1 base, with 16 bases remaining between them.

The V call is TRBV20-1, the J call TRBJ2-6; either TRBD1 or TRBD2 may fit D (5 bases each). This TCR came from a girl aged 2-10 years with multiple sclerosis. The sequenced sample was blood. The CDR3: CSATKGPPSGANVLTF. The DNA for the CDR3 is TGCAGTGCCACGAAGGGACCGCCTTCTGGGGCCAACGTCCTGACTTTC.